A single sample gave rise to the 17 T cell receptor beta chains below, sequenced in a study of cytomegalovirus exposure and HLA in healthy donors. PCR used 60 Vbeta primers and 13 Jbeta primers. The assay was immunoSEQ multiplex PCR, and TCRdb's table has in-frame clones only and misses some. The table has roughly 150,000 clones, around three quarters seen once. The sequencing sample was made of PBMCs. The receptors were sampled from a middle-aged woman in good health and CMV-seronegative.

The rearrangement joins TRBV9 to TRBJ1-5; the D gene is possibly TRBD1 (5 bases). The germline V gene has CDR1 SGDLS and CDR2 YYNGEE. This CDR3 is built from 14 residues. The V gene lost 5 bases and the J gene lost 3 bases, with 12 bases spanning the gap. Here the CDR3 reads CASSLQGTNQPQHF. The CDR3, as DNA: TGTGCCAGCAGTCTTCAGGGTACCAATCAGCCCCAGCATTTT.

This clone has only a few counts. The chain carries TRBV5-1 and TRBJ1-5; TRBD1 matches at 9 bases. Germline CDR1 reads SGHRS; CDR2 reads YFSETQ. The CDR3 covers 15 residues. J gave up 5 bases and V 4 bases, and 7 bases lay outside the gene matches. Here the CDR3 DNA reads TGCGCCAGCAGCGTTACAGGGGGCTTTGATCAGCCCCAGCATTTT. Translated, it gives CASSVTGGFDQPQHF.

The chain joins TRBV19 to TRBJ2-1; a possible D gene is TRBD2 (6 bases). Germline lookup yields CDR1 LNHDA and CDR2 SQIVND (reference sequence). V shed 5 bases and J shed 0 bases, with 14 bases lying between them. This CDR3 is 16 amino acids long. The CDR3: CASSALIADSYNEQFF. CDR3 bases: TGTGCCAGTAGTGCTCTGATAGCGGACTCCTACAATGAGCAGTTCTTC.

V is TRBV5-1 and J is TRBJ2-5; D may be TRBD1 (5 bases). CDR1 and CDR2 (germline): SGHRS, YFSETQ. This CDR3 has 16 amino acids. V dropped 9 bases and J dropped 4 bases, with 25 bases sitting between them. CDR3 nucleotide sequence: TGCGCCACCACCCCCGCCGACAGCTCAAAGGGAGAGACCCAGTACTTC. This encodes CATTPADSSKGETQYF.

The chain couples TRBV2 to TRBJ2-3; D is perhaps TRBD2 (6 bases). The germline V gene encodes CDR1 SNHLY and CDR2 FYNNEI. This CDR3 has 17 amino acids. Trimming left V 2 bases short and J 2 bases short, with 17 bases between. CDR3 amino acids: CASSESVGTPFTDTQYF. CDR3 coding DNA: TGTGCCAGCAGTGAATCAGTGGGGACTCCTTTCACAGATACGCAGTATTTT.

This clone was counted a single time. The chain combines TRBV5-1 with TRBJ2-1, with 9 bases that match TRBD1. The junction had 2 bases not matched to a gene; V was cut back by 0 bases and J by 4 bases. The length of the CDR3 is 15 residues. Germline-derived CDR1 and CDR2 are SGHRS and YFSETQ. CDR3 sequence reads: CASSLGTGAYNEQFF. The CDR3, as DNA: TGCGCCAGCAGCTTGGGGACAGGGGCTTACAATGAGCAGTTCTTC.

The chain has TRBV2 and TRBJ2-7; 10 bases line up with TRBD1. Germline loops: CDR1 SNHLY, CDR2 FYNNEI. CDR3 length equals 15 residues. The ends lost 5 bases at V and 4 bases at J; junction bases unmatched: 8. The CDR3 region is CASSNPGQGIYEQYF. For the CDR3, the DNA is TGTGCCAGCAGTAATCCGGGACAGGGGATTTACGAGCAGTACTTC.

This sequence joins TRBV30 and TRBJ2-1; a weak D match, TRBD1 (5 bases). The CDR3 has 15 residues. The germline gives CDR1 GTSNPN, CDR2 SVGIG (reference sequence). V was shortened by 1 base and J by 2 bases, with 12 bases between the two germline ends. CDR3 DNA: TGTGCCTGGAGTGGGGGCAGGTTAACCTACAATGAGCAGTTCTTC. This codes for CAWSGGRLTYNEQFF.

A note on this clone: A read error may account for a junction end that differs from germline. V and J are TRBV7-6 and TRBJ1-1, with D possibly matching TRBD1 (5 bases). Germline values: CDR1 SGHVS, CDR2 FNYEAQ. The CDR3 runs to 11 residues. Here the CDR3 reads CASSLGSLTAF. CDR3 nucleotides: TGTGCCAGCAGCTTAGGCTCCCTGACAGCCTTT. The whole variable domain, remainder taken from reference TRBV7-6 and TRBJ1-1, is GAGVSQSPRYKVTKRGQDVALRCDPISGHVSLYWYRQALGQGPEFLTYFNYEAQQDKSGLPNDRFSAERPEGSISTLTIQRTEQRDSAMYRCASSLGSLTAFGQGTRLTVV.

The chain couples TRBV9 to TRBJ2-1; 8 nucleotides agree with TRBD2. Germline assignment: CDR1 SGDLS and CDR2 YYNGEE. V lost 4 bases to trimming and J lost 3 bases; unmatched junction nucleotides: 6. This CDR3 region has 15 residues. This chain's CDR3 is CASSPGLGGYNEQFF. The CDR3 DNA reads TGTGCCAGCAGCCCGGGACTAGGCGGCTACAATGAGCAGTTCTTC.

This clone has just one count. The CDR3 DNA reads TGCGCCAGCAGCCCGACTCTAGCGGGAGGCTCGACCCAGTACTTC. Encoded protein: CASSPTLAGGSTQYF. The chain employs TRBV5-1 and TRBJ2-5; 11 bases align to TRBD2. With V trimmed by 4 bases and J by 7 bases, 9 bases remained unmatched. CDR3 length: 15 residues. In germline, CDR1 is SGHRS, CDR2 YFSETQ.

The chain recombines TRBV7-3 with TRBJ2-3, with TRBD2 matching over 8 bases. CDR1 is SGHTA and CDR2 is FQGTGA in the germline V gene. The length of the CDR3 is 14 residues. Trimming at V came to 5 bases and at J to 8 bases, leaving 9 bases not matched to a gene. The CDR3 spells CASSQGAGGATQYF. The CDR3 DNA is TGTGCCAGCAGCCAAGGGGCGGGAGGTGCTACGCAGTATTTT.

This clone was detected only once. This chain joins TRBV29-1 and TRBJ2-1; no definite D call. Per the germline V gene, CDR1 is SQVTM and CDR2 is ANQGSEA. The V gene lost 6 bases and the J gene lost 10 bases, with 10 bases spanning the gap. The CDR3 length is 10 residues. The CDR3 DNA is TGCAGCGTCGCCCCTCGGGAGCAGTTCTTC. Protein product: CSVAPREQFF.

The V gene is TRBV5-4, the J gene TRBJ1-1, with no clear D. The CDR3 extends over 16 amino acids. Trimming removed 0 bases at V and 0 bases at J, with 12 bases between. Germline CDR1 is SGHNT and CDR2 is YYREEE (reference sequence). CDR3 nucleotides: TGTGCCAGCAGCTTGGCTGTCGGTAATGTGAACACTGAAGCTTTCTTT. Residues: CASSLAVGNVNTEAFF.

The genes are TRBV19 and TRBJ2-7, with 9 positions matching TRBD1. The junction had 11 bases not matched to a gene; V was cut back by 5 bases and J by 9 bases. Germline CDR1 reads LNHDA; CDR2 reads SQIVND (reference sequence). There are 14 residues in the CDR3. The CDR3 DNA sequence: TGTGCCAGTAGTGCCGGGACAGGGAATTTTGGGCAGTACTTC. Amino acid sequence: CASSAGTGNFGQYF. Supplemented by reference TRBV19 and TRBJ2-7, the full variable domain reads DGGITQSPKYLFRKEGQNVTLSCEQNLNHDAMYWYRQDPGQGLRLIYYSQIVNDFQKGDIAEGYSVSREKKESFPLTVTSAQKNPTAFYLCASSAGTGNFGQYFGPGTRLTVT.

The gene calls are TRBV30 and TRBJ2-5; D is perhaps TRBD2 (7 bases). The end of the DNA is better explained by TRBJ2-7, so the J call may be wrong. This CDR3 spans 14 amino acids. Germline lookup yields CDR1 GTSNPN and CDR2 SVGIG (reference sequence). The CDR3 loop is CAWKRGRDFDEQYF. CDR3 nucleotide sequence: TGTGCCTGGAAGAGGGGGAGGGACTTCGACGAGCAGTACTTC.

The table lists this clone with a few counts. J is TRBJ1-2 and V is TRBV5-1; 7 positions match TRBD1. Per the germline V gene, CDR1 is SGHRS and CDR2 is YFSETQ. Trimming removed 4 bases from V and 8 bases from J; junction bases left unmatched: 20. This CDR3 spans 17 amino acids. The CDR3 sequence is CASSPLWTGRGVRGYTF. The CDR3 DNA reads TGCGCCAGCAGCCCACTATGGACGGGCAGGGGGGTGAGGGGCTACACCTTC.